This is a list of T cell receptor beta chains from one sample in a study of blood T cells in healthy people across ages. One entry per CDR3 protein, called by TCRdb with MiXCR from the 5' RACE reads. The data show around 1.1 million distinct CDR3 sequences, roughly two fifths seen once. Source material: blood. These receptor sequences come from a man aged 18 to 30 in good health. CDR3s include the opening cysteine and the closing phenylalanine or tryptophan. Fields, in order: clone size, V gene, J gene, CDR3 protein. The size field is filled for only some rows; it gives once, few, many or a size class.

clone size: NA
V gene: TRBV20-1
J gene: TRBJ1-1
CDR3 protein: CSARGGREVEAFF

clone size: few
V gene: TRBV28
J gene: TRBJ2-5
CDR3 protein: CASSTGTRRETQYF

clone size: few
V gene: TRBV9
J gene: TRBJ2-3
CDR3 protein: CASSGLAWYF

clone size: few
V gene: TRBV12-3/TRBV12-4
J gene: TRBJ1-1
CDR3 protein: CASETGREDTEAFF

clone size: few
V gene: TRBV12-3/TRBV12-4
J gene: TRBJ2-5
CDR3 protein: CASSLGTRVIETQYF

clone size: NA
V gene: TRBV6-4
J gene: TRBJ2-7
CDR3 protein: CASIDSGLAIGSYEQYF

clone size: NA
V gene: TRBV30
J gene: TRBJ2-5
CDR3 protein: CAWTLPPGSQYF

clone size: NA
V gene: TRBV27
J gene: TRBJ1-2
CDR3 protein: CASSPIQGAGYTF

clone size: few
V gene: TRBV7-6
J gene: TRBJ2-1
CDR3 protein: CASSLVVQYNEQFF

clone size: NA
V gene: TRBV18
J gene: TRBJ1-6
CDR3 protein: CASSPTRTGGLGSPLHF

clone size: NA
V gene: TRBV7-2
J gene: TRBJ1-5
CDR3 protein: CASSLVGQGYQPQHF

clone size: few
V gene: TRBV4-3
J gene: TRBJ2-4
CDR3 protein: CASSLSKGIQYF

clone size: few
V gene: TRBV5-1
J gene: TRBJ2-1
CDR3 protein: CASSLEESHSYNEQFF

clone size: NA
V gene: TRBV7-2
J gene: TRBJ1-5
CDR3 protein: CASSLEGASSNQPQHF

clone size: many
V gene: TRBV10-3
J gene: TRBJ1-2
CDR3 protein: CAISNVRTRGLYGYTF

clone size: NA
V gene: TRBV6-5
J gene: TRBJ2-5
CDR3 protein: CASSYAIQGQETQYF

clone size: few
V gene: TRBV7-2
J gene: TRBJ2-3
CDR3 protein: CASSRQGLVPGPSTDTQYF

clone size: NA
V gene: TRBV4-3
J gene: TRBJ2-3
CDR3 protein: CASSPQMGLAGTTDTQYF

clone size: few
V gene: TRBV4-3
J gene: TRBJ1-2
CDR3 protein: CASSQGTRQGTYGYTF

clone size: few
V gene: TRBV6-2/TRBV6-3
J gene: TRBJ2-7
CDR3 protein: CASSSGTGGIAEQYF

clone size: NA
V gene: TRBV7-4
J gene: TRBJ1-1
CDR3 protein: CARRGQENTEAFF

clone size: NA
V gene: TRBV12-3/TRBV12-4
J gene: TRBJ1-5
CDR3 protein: CASRAQGAQPQHF

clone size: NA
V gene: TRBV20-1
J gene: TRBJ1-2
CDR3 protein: CSARAREWNYGYTF

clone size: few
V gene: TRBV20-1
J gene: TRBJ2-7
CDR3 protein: CSASSDRRSSYEQYF

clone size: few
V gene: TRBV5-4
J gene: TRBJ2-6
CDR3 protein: CASRGWVLGNVLTF

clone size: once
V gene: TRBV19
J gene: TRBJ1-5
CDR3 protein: CASTKLQQNSNQPQHF

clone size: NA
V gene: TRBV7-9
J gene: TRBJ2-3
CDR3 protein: CASSYSSGTGPTDTQYF

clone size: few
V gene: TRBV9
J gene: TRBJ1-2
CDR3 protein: CASSEVPGHLNYGYTF

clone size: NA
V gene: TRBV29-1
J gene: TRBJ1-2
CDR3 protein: CSVERSPGEGYTF

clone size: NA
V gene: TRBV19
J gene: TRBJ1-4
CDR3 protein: CASKTGRAEKLFF

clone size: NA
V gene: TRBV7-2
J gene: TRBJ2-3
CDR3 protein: CASSGPTRGADTQYF

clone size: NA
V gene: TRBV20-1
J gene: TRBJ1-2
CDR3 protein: CSAYGTGNYGYTF

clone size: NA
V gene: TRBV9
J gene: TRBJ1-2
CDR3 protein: CAGSGGDRPYGYTF